This TCR beta chain came from a study of low-dose radiotherapy and immunotherapy resistance in tumors. Trimming left V 3 bases short and J 4 bases short, with 10 bases between. The CDR3 has 14 amino acids. Germline V gene lookup returns CDR1 DFQATT and CDR2 SNEGSKA (reference sequence). The time point was: before trial treatment. This clonotype has a handful of counts. TRAV- and TRBV-specific primers primed first-strand cDNA, covering alpha and beta chains. The authors amplified TCRs for around 20 PCR cycles with a constant-region primer and a V-primer adapter. TCRdb itself ran the reads through MiXCR, one entry per CDR3 protein. The sample has 85,000 to 100,000 distinct CDR3 sequences, roughly 9% seen once; the top ten hold under 1.1%.

The rearrangement uses TRBV20-1 and TRBJ2-6; D uncertain. This clonotype was sampled from a male donor with prostate cancer. Sequenced material: PBMCs, taken before treatment. CDR3 nucleotide sequence: TGCAGTGCTAGGGAAATCCAGGGGGCCAACGTCCTGACTTTC. Residues: CSAREIQGANVLTF.